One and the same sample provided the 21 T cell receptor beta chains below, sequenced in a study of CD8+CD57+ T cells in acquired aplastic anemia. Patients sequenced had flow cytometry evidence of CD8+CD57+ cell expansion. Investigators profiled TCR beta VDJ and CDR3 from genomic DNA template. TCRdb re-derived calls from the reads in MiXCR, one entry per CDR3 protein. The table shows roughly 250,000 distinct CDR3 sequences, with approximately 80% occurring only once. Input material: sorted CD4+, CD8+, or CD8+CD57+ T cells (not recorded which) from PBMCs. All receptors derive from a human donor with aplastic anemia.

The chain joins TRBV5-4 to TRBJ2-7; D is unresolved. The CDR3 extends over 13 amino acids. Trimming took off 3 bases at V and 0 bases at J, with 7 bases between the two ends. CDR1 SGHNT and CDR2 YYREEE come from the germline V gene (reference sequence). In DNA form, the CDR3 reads TGTGCCAGCAGCTATAGTAGCTCCTACGAGCAGTACGTC. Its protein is CASSYSSSYEQYV.

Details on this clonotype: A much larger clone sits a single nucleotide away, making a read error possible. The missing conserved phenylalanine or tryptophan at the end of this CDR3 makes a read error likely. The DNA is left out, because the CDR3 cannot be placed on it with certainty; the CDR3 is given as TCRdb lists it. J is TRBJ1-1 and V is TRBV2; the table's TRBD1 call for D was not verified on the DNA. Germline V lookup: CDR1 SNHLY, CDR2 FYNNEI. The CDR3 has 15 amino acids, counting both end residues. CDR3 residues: CASGVGGTDTQYFFS.

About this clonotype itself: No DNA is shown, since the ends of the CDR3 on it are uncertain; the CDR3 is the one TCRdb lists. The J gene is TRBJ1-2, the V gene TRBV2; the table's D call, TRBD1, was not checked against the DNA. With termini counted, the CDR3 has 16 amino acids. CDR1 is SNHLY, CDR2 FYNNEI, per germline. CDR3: CASGSGGTDTQYFGPF.

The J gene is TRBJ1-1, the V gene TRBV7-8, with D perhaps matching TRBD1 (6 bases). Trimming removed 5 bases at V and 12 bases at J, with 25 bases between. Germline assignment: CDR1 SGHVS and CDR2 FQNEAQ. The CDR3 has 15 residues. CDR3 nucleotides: TGTGCCAGCAGCCTAGGGGGAAGTCCCGATACGCAGTCTTTCTTT. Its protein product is CASSLGGSPDTQSFF.

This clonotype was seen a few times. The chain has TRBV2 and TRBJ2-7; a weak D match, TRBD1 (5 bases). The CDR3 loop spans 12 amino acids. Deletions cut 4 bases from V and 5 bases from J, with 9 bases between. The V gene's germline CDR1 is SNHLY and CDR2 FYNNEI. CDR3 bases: TGTGCCAGCAGTGCGCAGGGCCACGAGCAGTACTTC. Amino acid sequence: CASSAQGHEQYF.

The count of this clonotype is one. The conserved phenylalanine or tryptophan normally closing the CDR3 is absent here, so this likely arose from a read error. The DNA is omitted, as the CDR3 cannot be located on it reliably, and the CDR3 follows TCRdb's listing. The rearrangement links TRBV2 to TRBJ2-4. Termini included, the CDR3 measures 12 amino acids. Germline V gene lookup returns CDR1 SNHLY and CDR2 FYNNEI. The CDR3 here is CASGGAESIQHY.

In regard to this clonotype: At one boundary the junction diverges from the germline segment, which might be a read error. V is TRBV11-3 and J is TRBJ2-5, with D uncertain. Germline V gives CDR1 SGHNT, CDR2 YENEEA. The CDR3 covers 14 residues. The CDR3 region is CASSRDQGEETQYF. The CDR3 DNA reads TGCGCCAGCAGCCGAGATCAAGGAGAAGAGACCCAGTACTTC. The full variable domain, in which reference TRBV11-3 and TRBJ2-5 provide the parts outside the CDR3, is EAGVVQSPRYKIIEKKQPVAFWCNPISGHNTLYWYLQNLGQGPELLIRYENEEAVDDSQLPKDRFSAERLKGVDSTLKIQPAELGDSAVYLCASSRDQGEETQYFGPGTRLLVL.

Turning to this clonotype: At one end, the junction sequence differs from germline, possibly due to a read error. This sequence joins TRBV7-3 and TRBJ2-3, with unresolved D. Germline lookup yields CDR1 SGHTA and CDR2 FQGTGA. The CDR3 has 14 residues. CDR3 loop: CASSFPGGPLKLSF. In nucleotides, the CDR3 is TGTGCTAGTAGCTTCCCGGGTGGACCCCTTAAGCTGTCTTTT.

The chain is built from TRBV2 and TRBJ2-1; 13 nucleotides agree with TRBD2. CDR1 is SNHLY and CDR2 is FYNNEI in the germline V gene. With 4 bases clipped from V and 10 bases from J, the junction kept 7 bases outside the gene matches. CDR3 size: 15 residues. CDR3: CASSGTSGRDQEQFF. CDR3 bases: TGTGCCAGCAGTGGTACTAGCGGGAGGGATCAGGAGCAGTTCTTC. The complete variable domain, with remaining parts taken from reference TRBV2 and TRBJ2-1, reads EPEVTQTPSHQVTQMGQEVILRCVPISNHLYFYWYRQILGQKVEFLVSFYNNEISEKSEIFDDQFSVERPDGSNFTLKIRSTKLEDSAMYFCASSGTSGRDQEQFFGPGTRLTVL.

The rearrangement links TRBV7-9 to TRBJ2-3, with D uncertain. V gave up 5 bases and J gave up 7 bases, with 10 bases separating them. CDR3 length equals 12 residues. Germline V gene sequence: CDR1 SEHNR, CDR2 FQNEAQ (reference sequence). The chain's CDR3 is CASSVRSNTQYF. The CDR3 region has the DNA TGTGCCAGCAGCGTTCGATCCAATACGCAGTATTTT. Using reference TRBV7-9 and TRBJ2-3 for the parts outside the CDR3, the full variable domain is DTGVSQNPRHKITKRGQNVTFRCDPISEHNRLYWYRQTLGQGPEFLTYFQNEAQLEKSRLLSDRFSAERPKGSFSTLEIQRTEQGDSAMYLCASSVRSNTQYFGPGTRLTVL.

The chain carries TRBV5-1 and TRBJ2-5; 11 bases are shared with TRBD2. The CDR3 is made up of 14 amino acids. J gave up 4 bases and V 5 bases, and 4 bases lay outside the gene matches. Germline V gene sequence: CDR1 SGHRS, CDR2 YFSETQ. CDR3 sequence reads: CASRPGLAGETQYF. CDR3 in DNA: TGCGCCAGCAGACCCGGACTAGCGGGAGAGACCCAGTACTTC.

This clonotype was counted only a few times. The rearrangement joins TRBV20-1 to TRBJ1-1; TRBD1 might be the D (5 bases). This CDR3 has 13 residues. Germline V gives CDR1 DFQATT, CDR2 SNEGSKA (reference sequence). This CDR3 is CSALGRPNTEAFF. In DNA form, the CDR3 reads TGCAGCGCCCTGGGACGGCCGAACACTGAAGCTTTCTTT.

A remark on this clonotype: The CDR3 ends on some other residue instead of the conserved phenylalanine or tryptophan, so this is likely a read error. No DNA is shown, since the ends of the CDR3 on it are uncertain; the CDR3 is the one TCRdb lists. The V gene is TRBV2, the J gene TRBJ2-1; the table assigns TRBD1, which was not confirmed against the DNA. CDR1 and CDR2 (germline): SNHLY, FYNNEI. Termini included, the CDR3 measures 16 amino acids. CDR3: CASSDGGIHEQFFELV.

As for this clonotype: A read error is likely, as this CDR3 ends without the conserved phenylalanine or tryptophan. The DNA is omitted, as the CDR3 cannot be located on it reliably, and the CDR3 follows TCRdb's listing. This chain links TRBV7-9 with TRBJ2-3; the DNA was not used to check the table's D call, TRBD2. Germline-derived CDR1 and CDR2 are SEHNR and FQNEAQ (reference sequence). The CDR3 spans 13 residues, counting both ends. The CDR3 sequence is CASSYQRSGGRDD.

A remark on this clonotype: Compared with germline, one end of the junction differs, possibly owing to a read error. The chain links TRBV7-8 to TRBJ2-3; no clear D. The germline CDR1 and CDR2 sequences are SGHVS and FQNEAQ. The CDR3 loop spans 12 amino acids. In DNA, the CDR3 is TGTGCCAGCAGCTTAGGGTCAGGTACGCAGAATTTT. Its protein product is CASSLGSGTQNF.

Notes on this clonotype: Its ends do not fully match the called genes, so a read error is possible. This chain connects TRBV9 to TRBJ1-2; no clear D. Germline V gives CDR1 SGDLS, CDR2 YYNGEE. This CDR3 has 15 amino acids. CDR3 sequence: CASSVRSDTQYGDTF. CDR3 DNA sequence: TGTGCCAGCAGCGTGAGGTCAGATACGCAGTATGGCGACACCTTC.

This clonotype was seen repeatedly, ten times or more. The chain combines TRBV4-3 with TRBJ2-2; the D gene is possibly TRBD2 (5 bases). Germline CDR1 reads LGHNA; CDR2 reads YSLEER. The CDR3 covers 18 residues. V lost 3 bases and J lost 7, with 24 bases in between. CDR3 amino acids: CASSHPFPLSVGNGELFF. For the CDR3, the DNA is TGCGCCAGCAGCCATCCTTTTCCCCTTAGCGTAGGGAACGGGGAGCTGTTTTTT.

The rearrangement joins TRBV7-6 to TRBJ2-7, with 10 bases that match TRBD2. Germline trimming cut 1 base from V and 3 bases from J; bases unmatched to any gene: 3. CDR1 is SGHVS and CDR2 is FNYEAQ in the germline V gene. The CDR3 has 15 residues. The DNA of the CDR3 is TGTGCCAGCAGCTTAGATGCTAGCGGGAGCTACGAGCAGTACTTC. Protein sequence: CASSLDASGSYEQYF.

CDR3 sequence reads: CASSEPIRNTEAFF. The DNA for the CDR3 is TGTGCCAGCAGTGAGCCTATCAGAAACACTGAAGCTTTCTTT. V gene TRBV25-1 combines with J gene TRBJ1-1; D remains unclear. The CDR3 consists of 14 residues. V lost 3 bases to trimming and J lost 2 bases, with 10 bases between them. Germline CDR1 and CDR2: MGHDK and SYGVNS.

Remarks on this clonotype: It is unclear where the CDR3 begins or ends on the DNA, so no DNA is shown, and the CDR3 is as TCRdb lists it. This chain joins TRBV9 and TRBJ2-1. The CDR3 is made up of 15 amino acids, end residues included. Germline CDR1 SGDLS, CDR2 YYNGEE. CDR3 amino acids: CASGDAGNIQYFEFF.

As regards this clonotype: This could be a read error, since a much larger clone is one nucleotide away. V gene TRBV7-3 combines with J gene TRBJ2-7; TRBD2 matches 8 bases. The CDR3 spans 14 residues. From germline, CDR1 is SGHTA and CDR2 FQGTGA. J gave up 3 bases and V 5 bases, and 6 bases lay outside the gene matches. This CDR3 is CASSVAGLVYEQYF. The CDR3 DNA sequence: TGTGCCAGCAGCGTGGCGGGACTAGTCTACGAGCAGTACTTC.